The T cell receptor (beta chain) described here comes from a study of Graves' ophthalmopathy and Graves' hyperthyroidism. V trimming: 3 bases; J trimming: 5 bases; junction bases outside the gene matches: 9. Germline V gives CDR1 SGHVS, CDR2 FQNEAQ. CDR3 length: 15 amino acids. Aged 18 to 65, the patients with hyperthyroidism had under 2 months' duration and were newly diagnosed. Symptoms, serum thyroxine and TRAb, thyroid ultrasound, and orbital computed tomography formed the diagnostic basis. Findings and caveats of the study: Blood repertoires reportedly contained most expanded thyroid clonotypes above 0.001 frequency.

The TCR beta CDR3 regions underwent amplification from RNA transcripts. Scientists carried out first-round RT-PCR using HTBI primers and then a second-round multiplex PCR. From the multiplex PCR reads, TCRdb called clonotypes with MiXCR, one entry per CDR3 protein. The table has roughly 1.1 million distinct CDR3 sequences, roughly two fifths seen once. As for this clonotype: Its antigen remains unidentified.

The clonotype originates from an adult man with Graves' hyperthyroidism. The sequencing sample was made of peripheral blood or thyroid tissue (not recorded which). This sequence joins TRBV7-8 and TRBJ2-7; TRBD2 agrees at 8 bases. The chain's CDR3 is CASSLGLVFSHEQYF. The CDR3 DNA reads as TGTGCCAGCAGCTTGGGACTAGTTTTTTCCCACGAGCAGTACTTC.